This T cell receptor (beta chain) was found in a study of T cell changes during pregnancy in multiple sclerosis. Method: immunoSEQ multiplex PCR; TCRdb's copy keeps in-frame clones and lacks some. The table lists about 93,000 clones, about 92% of them singletons. The germline V gene encodes CDR1 SGDLS and CDR2 YYNGEE. CDR3 length equals 11 residues. Trimming cost V 3 bases and J 6 bases, with 5 bases left between them. Sequenced material: peripheral blood, taken after pregnancy. The genes are TRBV9 and TRBJ2-3; the D gene is possibly TRBD1 (5 bases). This clonotype was sampled from a female donor with multiple sclerosis, enrolled in a pregnancy study. The CDR3 reads CASSAGDTQYF. CDR3 DNA sequence: TGTGCCAGCAGCGCAGGGGATACGCAGTATTTT.